Below are 24 T cell receptor beta chains sequenced from a single sample in a study of T cells after yellow fever vaccination. TCRdb re-called the 5' RACE reads through MiXCR, storing one row per CDR3 protein. This sample carries 450,000 to 650,000 distinct CDR3 sequences, around an eighth of them seen once, and the ten largest clones take around 15%. The material was PBMCs, obtained on the day of the yellow fever booster vaccination. Receptors were obtained from a young man who received the YFV17D yellow fever vaccine.

This clonotype came up a few times. V is TRBV19 and J is TRBJ2-7; 7 bases are a match to TRBD2. The V gene end was trimmed by 8 bases and the J gene end by 4 bases; junction bases not matched to a gene: 8. The CDR3 contains 13 residues. The germline V gene has CDR1 LNHDA and CDR2 SQIVND (reference sequence). Here the CDR3 reads CASALAAEYEQYF. In DNA form, the CDR3 reads TGTGCCAGTGCCCTAGCGGCAGAATACGAGCAGTACTTC.

This clonotype was recorded many times. The CDR3 nucleotides are TGTGCCAGCAGTGGGGCCTCGGGACAGTTCTTC. This gives the protein CASSGASGQFF. The V and J genes are TRBV6-4 and TRBJ2-1; D is perhaps TRBD2 (5 bases). CDR3 length: 11 amino acids. Trimming shortened V by 4 bases and J by 13 bases, and 11 bases separated the two germline ends. Germline values: CDR1 MRHNA, CDR2 SNTAGT.

The genes are TRBV6-1 and TRBJ2-3; D tentatively fits TRBD1 or TRBD2 (5 bases each). V lost 6 bases and J lost 7, with 14 bases in between. CDR1 is MNHNS and CDR2 is SASEGT in the germline V gene. The CDR3 consists of 13 residues. DNA of the CDR3: TGTGCCAGCAGCGGGACGAGGAAGAATACGCAGTATTTT. Translation gives CASSGTRKNTQYF.

This clonotype occurred a few times. This chain joins TRBV20-1 and TRBJ2-7; 10 nucleotides align to TRBD2. J gave up 3 bases and V 6 bases, and 11 bases lay outside the gene matches. The CDR3 contains 15 residues. Germline V lookup: CDR1 DFQATT, CDR2 SNEGSKA (reference sequence). The CDR3: CSAPSSSGGNYEQYF. The DNA for the CDR3 is TGCAGTGCCCCCTCATCTAGCGGGGGAAACTACGAGCAGTACTTC.

This clonotype was seen repeatedly, ten times or more. The chain carries TRBV20-1 and TRBJ2-5, with 10 positions matching TRBD2. The CDR3 is 15 amino acids. Germline values: CDR1 DFQATT, CDR2 SNEGSKA (reference sequence). The trim removed 3 bases at V and 1 base at J, leaving 5 bases unmatched. The CDR3 nucleotides read TGCAGTGCTAGGAGACTAGCGGGCTCCCAAGAGACCCAGTACTTC. Residues: CSARRLAGSQETQYF.

In this sample, this clonotype turned up once. The chain couples TRBV4-2 to TRBJ1-5; D is ambiguous. The CDR3 spans 19 residues. Germline-derived CDR1 and CDR2 are LGHNA and YNFKEQ. Trimming shortened V by 3 bases and J by 0 bases, and 21 bases separated the two germline ends. The CDR3 is CASSHELTPPTYSNQPQHF. CDR3 sequence (DNA): TGTGCCAGCAGCCATGAGCTGACCCCCCCGACTTATAGCAATCAGCCCCAGCATTTT.

The table lists this clonotype with many counts. This chain links TRBV15 with TRBJ2-3; 11 bases map to TRBD2. V trimming: 1 base; J trimming: 1 base; junction bases outside the gene matches: 4. CDR1 and CDR2 from the germline V gene are LNHNV and YYDKDF (reference sequence). The CDR3 consists of 17 residues. As DNA, the CDR3 is TGTGCCACCAGCAGAGTACTAGCGGGAGAAGGCACAGATACGCAGTATTTT. It codes for CATSRVLAGEGTDTQYF.

J is TRBJ2-3 and V is TRBV7-2; the match to TRBD2 covers 9 bases. Trimming at V came to 8 bases and at J to 2 bases, leaving 14 bases not matched to a gene. The CDR3 totals 17 residues. The V gene's germline CDR1 is SGHTA and CDR2 FQGNSA. CDR3 nucleotide sequence: TGTGCCAGCGCAAGAGATAAGCTAGCGGGACACACAGATACGCAGTATTTT. This encodes CASARDKLAGHTDTQYF.

This clonotype occurred a few times. This chain links TRBV30 with TRBJ2-7; 8 positions match TRBD1. The CDR3 loop spans 12 amino acids. Trimming took 5 bases from V and 4 from J; bases not matched to a gene: 4. Germline V lookup: CDR1 GTSNPN, CDR2 SVGIG (reference sequence). CDR3 region: CAWDGQGYEQYF. CDR3 coding DNA: TGTGCCTGGGATGGACAGGGATACGAGCAGTACTTC.

At least ten counts were recorded for this clonotype. An end of the junction differs from the germline gene, which may be a read error. This sequence joins TRBV5-1 and TRBJ2-5, with D possibly matching TRBD1 (5 bases). Germline V gene lookup returns CDR1 SGHRS and CDR2 YFSETQ. The CDR3 runs to 14 residues. CDR3 in amino acids: CASSLAGYQETQYF. The CDR3 DNA follows: TGTGCCAGCAGTTTAGCAGGGTACCAAGAGACCCAGTACTTC.

The CDR3, as DNA: TGTGCCAGCGCCGCGGGAAGGGCCCGTGCAGATACGCAGTATTTT. Residues: CASAAGRARADTQYF. The chain joins TRBV7-9 to TRBJ2-3, with D perhaps TRBD2 (6 bases). CDR3 size: 15 residues. Per germline, CDR1 SEHNR and CDR2 FQNEAQ (reference sequence). V was trimmed by 8 bases and J by 4 bases, leaving 19 bases between them.

This clonotype was counted ten times or more. The J gene is TRBJ2-7, the V gene TRBV6-2 or TRBV6-3, with 13 bases matching TRBD2. From germline, CDR1 is MNHEY and CDR2 SVGEGT. This CDR3 is 15 amino acids long. Losses at the gene ends were 5 bases for V and 7 bases for J; bases not matched to a gene: 8. The CDR3 nucleotides read TGTGCCAGCAGTACGTATGGACTAGCGGGAGAAGAGCAGTACTTC. Protein sequence: CASSTYGLAGEEQYF.

This clonotype was seen once. This sequence joins TRBV3-1 and TRBJ1-2; tentatively, D is TRBD1 (6 bases). This CDR3 has 11 amino acids. Germline CDR1 LGHDT, CDR2 YNNKEL (reference sequence). The germline V and J ends were trimmed by 7 bases and 8 bases, with 11 bases remaining between them. CDR3 residues: CASTKGGGYTF. In DNA, the CDR3 is TGTGCCAGCACGAAAGGGGGGGGCTACACCTTC.

The chain carries TRBV7-2 and TRBJ2-7; a weak D match, TRBD1 (5 bases). The CDR3 sequence is 15 residues long. Trimming took off 5 bases at V and 2 bases at J, with 16 bases between the two ends. Germline CDR1 and CDR2: SGHTA and FQGNSA. The CDR3 protein is CASSQGEVGPYEQYF. The CDR3 DNA reads TGTGCCAGCAGCCAAGGGGAAGTCGGGCCCTACGAGCAGTACTTC.

The rearrangement links TRBV12-3 or TRBV12-4 to TRBJ2-1; D is perhaps TRBD2 (5 bases). V lost 0 bases and J 5 bases, leaving 11 bases between the germline ends. The CDR3 contains 15 residues. This chain's CDR3 is CASSLAIGVHNEQFF. The DNA for the CDR3 is TGTGCCAGCAGTTTAGCAATCGGGGTACACAATGAGCAGTTCTTC.

The V and J genes are TRBV11-2 and TRBJ1-1, with 10 bases matching TRBD1. V lost 5 bases and J lost 1; bases outside the gene matches: 19. This CDR3 has 20 residues. The V gene's germline CDR1 is SGHAT and CDR2 FQNNGV. The CDR3 DNA is TGTGCCAGCAGCAGTCTTCTTTTTAGACAGGGGGCTGTTGAGAACACTGAAGCTTTCTTT. The encoded protein is CASSSLLFRQGAVENTEAFF.

V usage is TRBV3-1 and J usage is TRBJ1-2, with TRBD1 matching 8 bases. Per the germline V gene, CDR1 is LGHDT and CDR2 is YNNKEL (reference sequence). This CDR3 is 13 amino acids long. The trim removed 3 bases at V and 13 bases at J, leaving 10 bases unmatched. The DNA of the CDR3 is TGTGCCAGCAGCCACGTACAGGGGGTAACCGGCACCTTC. Its protein product is CASSHVQGVTGTF.

This clonotype came up a few times. The V and J genes are TRBV6-2 or TRBV6-3 and TRBJ1-1; TRBD1 matches 12 bases. Germline lookup yields CDR1 MNHEY and CDR2 SVGEGT. The CDR3 consists of 14 residues. Trimming took 4 bases from V and 11 from J; bases not matched to a gene: 8. In nucleotides, the CDR3 is TGTGCCAGCAGTTCCCCGGGACAGGGGGCGTCGGCTTTCTTT. It specifies CASSSPGQGASAFF.

In its sample, this clonotype was seen a few times. The V gene is TRBV2, the J gene TRBJ1-1; TRBD1 agrees at 8 bases. The CDR3 is 15 amino acids. The V segment lost 5 bases and the J segment 0 bases; nucleotides outside the gene matches: 5. Per germline, CDR1 SNHLY and CDR2 FYNNEI. The CDR3 protein is CASSRWTGMNTEAFF. In DNA, the CDR3 is TGTGCCAGCAGTCGCTGGACAGGGATGAACACTGAAGCTTTCTTT.

This chain links TRBV24-1 with TRBJ2-7; unclear D gene. V was cut by 4 bases and J by 6 bases, with 21 bases left in between. CDR1 is KGHDR, CDR2 SFDVKD, per germline. CDR3 length: 16 amino acids. The CDR3 sequence is CATSDQPSRLPGEQYF. The CDR3 nucleotides are TGTGCCACCAGTGACCAACCCTCAAGACTCCCTGGCGAGCAGTACTTC.

This clonotype turned up a few times. The chain links TRBV6-2 or TRBV6-3 to TRBJ1-3; D not resolved. The V end lost 3 bases, the J end lost 0 bases, and 9 bases lay between the germline ends. The CDR3 runs to 15 residues. Germline V CDR1 and CDR2: MNHEY, SVGEGT. The CDR3 protein is CASSYAGISGNTIYF. The DNA of the CDR3 is TGTGCCAGCAGTTATGCGGGGATCTCTGGAAACACCATATATTTT.

This clonotype was counted between two and nine times. CDR3 sequence: CASSYAGTYNPSTDTQYF. The CDR3 DNA follows: TGTGCCAGCAGCTATGCCGGGACTTATAATCCTAGCACAGATACGCAGTATTTT. V usage is TRBV11-2 and J usage is TRBJ2-3, with a weak D call TRBD2 (6 bases). Trimming stripped 4 bases from V and 0 bases from J, with 20 bases between. Germline V gene data show CDR1 as SGHAT and CDR2 as FQNNGV. The CDR3 runs to 18 residues.

The gene calls are TRBV7-9 and TRBJ2-1, with 9 bases lining up with TRBD2. This CDR3 contains 16 residues. CDR1 SEHNR and CDR2 FQNEAQ come from the germline V gene (reference sequence). V gave up 5 bases and J gave up 7 bases; unmatched junction bases: 12. In DNA, the CDR3 is TGTGCCAGCAGCCTAGGGTTAGCGGGAGCGATAAATGAGCAGTTCTTC. Translation gives CASSLGLAGAINEQFF.

This clonotype was seen a handful of times. This chain links TRBV24-1 with TRBJ2-1, with TRBD2 matching over 9 bases. This CDR3 has 16 amino acids. Germline CDR1 and CDR2: KGHDR and SFDVKD. V was pared by 4 bases and J by 6 bases, with 9 bases of the junction left unmatched. The CDR3 sequence: CATSEQTSGRLNEQFF. Written as DNA, the CDR3 is TGTGCCACCAGTGAACAAACTAGCGGGCGTCTCAATGAGCAGTTCTTC.